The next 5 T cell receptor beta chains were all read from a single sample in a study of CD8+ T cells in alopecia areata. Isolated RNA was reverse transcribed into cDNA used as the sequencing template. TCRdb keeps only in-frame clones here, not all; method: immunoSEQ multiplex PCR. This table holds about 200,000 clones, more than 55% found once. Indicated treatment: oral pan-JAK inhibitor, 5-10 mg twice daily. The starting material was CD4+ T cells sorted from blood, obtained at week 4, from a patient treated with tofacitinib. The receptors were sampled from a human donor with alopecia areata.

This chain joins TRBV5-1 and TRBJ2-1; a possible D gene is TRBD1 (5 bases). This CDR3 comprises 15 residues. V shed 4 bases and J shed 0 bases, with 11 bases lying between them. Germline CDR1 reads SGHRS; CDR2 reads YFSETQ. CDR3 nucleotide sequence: TGCGCCAGCAGCCTGGACACCAGCTCCTACAATGAGCAGTTCTTC. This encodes CASSLDTSSYNEQFF.

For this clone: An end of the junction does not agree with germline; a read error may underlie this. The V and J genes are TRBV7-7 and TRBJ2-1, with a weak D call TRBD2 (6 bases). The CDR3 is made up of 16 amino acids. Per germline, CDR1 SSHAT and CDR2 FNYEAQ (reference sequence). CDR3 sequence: CASSPTVGGSYNEQFF. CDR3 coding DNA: TGTGCTAGCAGCCCAACCGTTGGGGGGTCCTACAATGAGCAGTTCTTC.

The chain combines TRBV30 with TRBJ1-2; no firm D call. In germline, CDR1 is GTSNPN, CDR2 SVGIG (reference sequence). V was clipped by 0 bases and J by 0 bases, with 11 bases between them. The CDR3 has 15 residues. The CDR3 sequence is CAWSVTRYSNYGYTF. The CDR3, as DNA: TGTGCCTGGAGTGTAACCCGCTATTCTAACTATGGCTACACCTTC.

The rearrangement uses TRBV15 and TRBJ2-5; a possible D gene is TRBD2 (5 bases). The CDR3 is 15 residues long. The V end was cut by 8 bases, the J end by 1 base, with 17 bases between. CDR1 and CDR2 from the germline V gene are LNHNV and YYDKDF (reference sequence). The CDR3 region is CATETTREGQETQYF. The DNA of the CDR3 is TGTGCCACCGAAACCACACGGGAAGGCCAAGAGACCCAGTACTTC. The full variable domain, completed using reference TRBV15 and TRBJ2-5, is DAMVIQNPRYQVTQFGKPVTLSCSQTLNHNVMYWYQQKSSQAPKLLFHYYDKDFNNEADTPDNFQSRRPNTSFCFLDIRSPGLGDTAMYLCATETTREGQETQYFGPGTRLLVL.

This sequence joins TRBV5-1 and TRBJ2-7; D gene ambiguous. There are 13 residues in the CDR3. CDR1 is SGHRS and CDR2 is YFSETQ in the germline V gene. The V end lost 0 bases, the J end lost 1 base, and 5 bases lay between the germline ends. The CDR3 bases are TGCGCCAGCAGCTTGGCGGCATCCTACGAGCAGTACTTC. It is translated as CASSLAASYEQYF.